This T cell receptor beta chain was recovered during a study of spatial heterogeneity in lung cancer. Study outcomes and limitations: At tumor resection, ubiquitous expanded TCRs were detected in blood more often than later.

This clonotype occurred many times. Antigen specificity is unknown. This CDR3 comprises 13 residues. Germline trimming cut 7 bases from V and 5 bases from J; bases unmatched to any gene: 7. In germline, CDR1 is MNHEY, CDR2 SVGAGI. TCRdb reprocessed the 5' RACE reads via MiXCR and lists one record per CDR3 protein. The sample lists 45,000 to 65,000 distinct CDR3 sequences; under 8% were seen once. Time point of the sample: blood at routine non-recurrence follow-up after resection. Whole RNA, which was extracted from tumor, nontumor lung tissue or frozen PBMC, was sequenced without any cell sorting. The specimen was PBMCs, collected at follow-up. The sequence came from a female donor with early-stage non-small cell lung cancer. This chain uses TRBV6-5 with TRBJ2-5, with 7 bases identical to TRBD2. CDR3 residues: CASIPGGTETQYF. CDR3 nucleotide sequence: TGTGCCAGCATACCGGGGGGTACGGAGACCCAGTACTTC.